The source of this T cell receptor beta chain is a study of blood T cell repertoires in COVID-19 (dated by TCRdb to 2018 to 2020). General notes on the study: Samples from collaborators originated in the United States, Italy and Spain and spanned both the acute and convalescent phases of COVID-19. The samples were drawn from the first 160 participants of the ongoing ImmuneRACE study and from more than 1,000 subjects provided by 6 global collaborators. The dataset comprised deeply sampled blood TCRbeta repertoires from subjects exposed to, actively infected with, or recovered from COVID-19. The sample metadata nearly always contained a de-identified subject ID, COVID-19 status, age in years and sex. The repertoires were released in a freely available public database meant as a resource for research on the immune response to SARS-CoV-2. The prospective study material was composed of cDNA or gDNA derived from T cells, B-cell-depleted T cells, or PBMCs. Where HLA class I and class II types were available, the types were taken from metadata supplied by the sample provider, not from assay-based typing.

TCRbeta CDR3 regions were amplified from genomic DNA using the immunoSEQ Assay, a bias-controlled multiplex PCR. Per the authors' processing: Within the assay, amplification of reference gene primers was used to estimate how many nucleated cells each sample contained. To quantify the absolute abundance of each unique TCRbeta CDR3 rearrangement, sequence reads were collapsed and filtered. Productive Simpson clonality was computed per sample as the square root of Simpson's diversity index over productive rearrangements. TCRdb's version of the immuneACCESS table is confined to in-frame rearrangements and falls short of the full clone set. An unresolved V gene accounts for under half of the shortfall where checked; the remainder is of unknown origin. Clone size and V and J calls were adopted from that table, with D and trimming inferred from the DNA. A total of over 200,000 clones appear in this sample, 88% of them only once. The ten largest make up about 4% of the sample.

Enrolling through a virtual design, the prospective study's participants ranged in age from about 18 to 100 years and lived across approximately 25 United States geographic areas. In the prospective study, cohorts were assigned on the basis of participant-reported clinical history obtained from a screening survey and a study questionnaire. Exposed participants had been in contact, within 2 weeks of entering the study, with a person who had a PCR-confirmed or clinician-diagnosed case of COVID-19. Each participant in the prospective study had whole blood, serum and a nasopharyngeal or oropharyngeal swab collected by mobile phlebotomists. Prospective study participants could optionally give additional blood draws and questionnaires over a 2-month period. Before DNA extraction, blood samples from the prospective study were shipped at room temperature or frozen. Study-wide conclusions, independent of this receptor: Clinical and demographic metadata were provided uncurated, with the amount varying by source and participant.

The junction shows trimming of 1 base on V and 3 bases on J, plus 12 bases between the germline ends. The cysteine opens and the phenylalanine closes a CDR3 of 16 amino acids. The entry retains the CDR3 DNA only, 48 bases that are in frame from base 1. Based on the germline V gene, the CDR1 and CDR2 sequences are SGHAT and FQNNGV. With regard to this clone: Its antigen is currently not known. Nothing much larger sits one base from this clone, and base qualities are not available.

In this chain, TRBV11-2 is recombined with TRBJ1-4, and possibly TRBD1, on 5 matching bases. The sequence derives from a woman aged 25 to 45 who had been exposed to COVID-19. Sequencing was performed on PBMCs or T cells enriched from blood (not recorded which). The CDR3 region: CASSLVIQTANEKLFF. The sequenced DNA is TGTGCCAGCAGCTTAGTGATCCAGACAGCTAATGAAAAACTGTTTTTT.